The entry below gives a single T cell receptor (beta chain) sequence along with its context. Sequencing used immunoSEQ multiplex PCR; TCRdb keeps in-frame clones, though not all of them. Seen here are 150,000 to 160,000 clones, approximately 85% observed once, and the top ten hold approximately 0.6%. In Seattle, patients joined the study during active infection and were tracked longitudinally. Germline CDR1 is KGHDR and CDR2 is SFDVKD. V dropped 3 bases and J dropped 6 bases, with 13 bases sitting between them. The CDR3 consists of 14 residues. This entry comes from a study of blood T cell repertoires in COVID-19.

The TCR was taken from a man between 60 and 70 years old with COVID-19, enrolled during active disease. The genes are TRBV24-1 and TRBJ1-2, with a tentative D call TRBD1 (5 bases). The sample was peripheral blood. CDR3 protein: CATSDPGTTDGYTF. DNA of the CDR3: TGTGCCACCAGTGATCCCGGAACGACAGATGGCTACACCTTC.